The 13 T cell receptor beta chains reported below all come from one sample, sequenced in a study of OX40 agonist ivuxolimab in advanced cancers. Some clones are missing from TCRdb's copy, which holds only in-frame ones; the method was immunoSEQ multiplex PCR. The repertoire consists of about 80,000 clones, with about four fifths occurring once and the leading ten covering 20% to 30%. Here the sequenced sample was CD4+ or CD8+ T cells sorted from blood, taken in a trial of the OX40 agonist ivuxolimab. These receptors came from an adult with an advanced solid tumor such as melanoma, head and neck, liver or kidney cancer.

A word on this clone: The junction and the germline gene differ at one end; a read error may be behind it. The chain joins TRBV11-3 to TRBJ2-7; 9 bases fit TRBD1. Germline-derived CDR1 and CDR2 are SGHNT and YENEEA. The CDR3 spans 17 residues. CDR3 bases: TGTGCCAGCAACTTAGATTCCCCGGACAGGGGCTCCTACGAGCAGTACTTC. Its protein is CASNLDSPDRGSYEQYF.

Many counts were recorded for this clone. This chain links TRBV28 with TRBJ1-2; D uncertain. V was trimmed by 4 bases and J by 5 bases, leaving 8 bases between them. Germline assignment: CDR1 MDHEN and CDR2 SYDVKM. The CDR3 covers 12 residues. For the CDR3, the DNA is TGTGCCAGCAGTTGGGAAAGGTATGGCTACACCTTC. Translating it yields CASSWERYGYTF.

The chain has TRBV5-1 and TRBJ1-4; D is perhaps TRBD1 (6 bases). Trimming took 4 bases from V and 2 from J, leaving 12 bases between them. Germline V lookup: CDR1 SGHRS, CDR2 YFSETQ. This CDR3 is built from 15 residues. CDR3 sequence reads: CASSELQGTNEKLFF. CDR3 in DNA: TGCGCCAGCAGCGAACTCCAGGGGACTAATGAAAAACTGTTTTTT.

The CDR3 loop reads CASSSEGTPRKLFF. CDR3 bases: TGTGCCAGCAGTTCCGAGGGGACCCCCCGAAAACTGTTTTTT. The J gene is TRBJ1-4, the V gene TRBV27; weak D call: TRBD1 (5 bases). In germline, CDR1 is MNHEY, CDR2 SMNVEV (reference sequence). There are 14 residues in the CDR3. V was shortened by 4 bases and J by 10 bases, with 16 bases between the two germline ends. Together with reference TRBV27 and TRBJ1-4, the CDR3 gives the full variable domain: EAQVTQNPRYLITVTGKKLTVTCSQNMNHEYMSWYRQDPGLGLRQIYYSMNVEVTDKGDVPEGYKVSRKEKRNFPLILESPSPNQTSLYFCASSSEGTPRKLFFGSGTQLSVL.

V gene TRBV14 combines with J gene TRBJ1-6; a possible D gene is TRBD1 (5 bases). Looked up from germline, CDR1 is SGHDN and CDR2 is FVKESK. This CDR3 has 17 amino acids. V was shortened by 2 bases and J by 10 bases, with 21 bases between the two germline ends. The CDR3 is CASSQLPAGQGGSPLHF. CDR3 coding DNA: TGTGCCAGCAGCCAACTTCCCGCCGGGCAGGGTGGATCACCCCTCCACTTT.

The chain uses TRBV7-8 and TRBJ2-1; 9 bases are shared with TRBD1. Unmatched junction bases numbered 7, after V lost 0 bases and J lost 4 bases. This CDR3 is 17 amino acids long. From germline, CDR1 is SGHVS and CDR2 FQNEAQ. The CDR3, as DNA: TGTGCCAGCAGCTTAGCGCGGGGGACAGGGCAGTACAATGAGCAGTTCTTC. This sequence encodes CASSLARGTGQYNEQFF.

This clone was recorded a few times. The V call is TRBV7-2, the J call TRBJ1-3; D ambiguous. V lost 1 base, J lost 0 bases, and 10 bases lay in between. CDR3 size: 16 residues. CDR1 is SGHTA and CDR2 is FQGNSA in the germline V gene. DNA of the CDR3: TGTGCCAGCAGCTTAGTAAGAGTGGGCTCTGGAAACACCATATATTTT. Its protein product is CASSLVRVGSGNTIYF.

This sequence joins TRBV7-2 and TRBJ1-1, with D possibly TRBD1 on 6 matching bases. The CDR3 has 14 residues. Germline CDR1 reads SGHTA; CDR2 reads FQGNSA. Trimming pared 6 bases from V and 6 bases from J, leaving 17 bases between. For the CDR3, the DNA is TGTGCCAGCAGGGGACACCCATCCCTTGCTGAAGCTTTCTTT. Its protein product is CASRGHPSLAEAFF. Combining the CDR3 with reference TRBV7-2 and TRBJ1-1 gives the whole variable domain GAGVSQSPSNKVTEKGKDVELRCDPISGHTALYWYRQSLGQGLEFLIYFQGNSAPDKSGLPSDRFSAERTGGSVSTLTIQRTQQEDSAVYLCASRGHPSLAEAFFGQGTRLTVV.

This chain links TRBV18 with TRBJ1-6; tentative D call: TRBD1 (6 bases). CDR1 is KGHSH and CDR2 is LQKENI in the germline V gene. CDR3 size: 15 residues. Trimming left V 8 bases short and J 5 bases short, with 16 bases between. CDR3 sequence reads: CASTTPGHNNSPLHF. In DNA, the CDR3 is TGTGCCAGCACTACTCCGGGACACAATAATTCACCCCTCCACTTT. The variable domain in full, with the rest retrieved from reference TRBV18 and TRBJ1-6, is NAGVMQNPRHLVRRRGQEARLRCSPMKGHSHVYWYRQLPEEGLKFMVYLQKENIIDESGMPKERFSAEFPKEGPSILRIQQVVRGDSAAYFCASTTPGHNNSPLHFGNGTRLTVT.

The J gene is TRBJ2-1, the V gene TRBV7-2; TRBD2 matches at 12 bases. Germline CDR1 SGHTA, CDR2 FQGNSA. The length of the CDR3 is 15 residues. V was clipped by 7 bases and J by 3 bases; unmatched bases: 4. As DNA, the CDR3 is TGTGCCAGCACACAACTAGCGGGAGGCTACAATGAGCAGTTCTTC. Encoded protein: CASTQLAGGYNEQFF.

This chain connects TRBV6-4 to TRBJ2-5, with D possibly TRBD1 on 5 matching bases. Germline CDR1 reads MRHNA; CDR2 reads SNTAGT. This CDR3 contains 17 residues. Trimming pared 10 bases from V and 5 bases from J, leaving 29 bases between. The CDR3 nucleotides read TGTGCCACCCAGATCGACAAAGAAGCAGGGCACGGGGAGACCCAGTACTTC. Protein sequence: CATQIDKEAGHGETQYF.

The chain has TRBV6-6 and TRBJ1-4; D is unresolved. Germline V gene data show CDR1 as MNHNY and CDR2 as SVGAGI (reference sequence). The CDR3 covers 14 residues. V lost 7 bases, J lost 0 bases, and 9 bases lay in between. The CDR3 region has the DNA TGTGCCAGCACCCCACTTTCAACTAATGAAAAACTGTTTTTT. Translation: CASTPLSTNEKLFF.

This clone was seen a single time. The gene calls are TRBV29-1 and TRBJ1-1; D is undetermined. Germline assignment: CDR1 SQVTM and CDR2 ANQGSEA. V lost 3 bases and J lost 1, with 6 bases in between. The CDR3 has 12 residues. In nucleotides, the CDR3 is TGCAGCGTTGAGCGCTGGAACACTGAAGCTTTCTTT. Protein product: CSVERWNTEAFF.